These T cell receptor beta chains were read from a single sample in a study of T cell repertoires in cytomegalovirus infection. TCRdb reanalysed the reads using MiXCR and keeps one entry per CDR3 protein. Of approximately 250,000 distinct CDR3 sequences listed, approximately 7% are singletons. The sequenced sample was PBMCs. The origin of the receptors is a human donor in good health (CMV status not recorded). Some clones in this sample may be carry-over from other donors' samples. The CDR3 runs from the conserved cysteine through the conserved F or W.

>TRBV2|14|TRBJ2-3
CASSEGQGTDTQYF
>TRBV7-2|14|TRBJ1-5
CASSARLSNQPQHF
>TRBV7-2|17|TRBJ2-7
CASSLLEPGQGSYEQYF
>TRBV5-6|16|TRBJ2-2
CASSLTIGVNTGELFF
>TRBV19|15|TRBJ1-1
CASTPSAGWDTEAFF
>TRBV5-1|14|TRBJ2-7
CASRTGQGTYEQYF
>TRBV29-1|13|TRBJ2-5
CSVGQGAVETQYF
>TRBV2|15|TRBJ1-2
CASSGNFQGAQGYTF
>TRBV3-1|11|TRBJ2-7
CASHGGSEQYF
>TRBV7-2|13|TRBJ1-1
CASSRTGNTEAFF
>TRBV11-2|14|TRBJ2-7
CASHWGTGGYEQYF
>TRBV5-4|16|TRBJ2-2
CASSSRGDANTGELFF
>TRBV20-1|17|TRBJ2-3
CSARKASGLPSTDTQYF
>TRBV20-1|16|TRBJ2-1
CSARDMAGGNYNEQFF
>TRBV23-1|13|TRBJ2-7
CAGTSCGGREQYF
>TRBV6-5|16|TRBJ2-2
CASRRSLQGDTGELFF
>TRBV29-1|8|TRBJ1-1
CSVEQAFF
>TRBV19|12|TRBJ1-5
CASRVSNQPQHF
>TRBV12-3/TRBV12-4|13|TRBJ2-2
CASRTGTTGELFF
>TRBV28|14|TRBJ1-1
CASSITGGNTEAFF
>TRBV7-2|14|TRBJ2-3
CASSSRHPPLTQYF
>TRBV20-1|14|TRBJ2-3
CSVLTSGTPYTQYF
>TRBV7-9|14|TRBJ1-3
CASSQGTSGNTIYF
>TRBV20-1|14|TRBJ1-1
CSAVNRGGDTEAFF
>TRBV7-2|22|TRBJ2-4
CASSLSTEWGLAGGLSKNIQYF
>TRBV7-2|15|TRBJ1-2
CASSLVGEGPYGYTF
>TRBV7-8|15|TRBJ1-2
CASSLALGANYGYTF
>TRBV28|15|TRBJ2-3
CASSSQGDSTDTQYF
>TRBV29-1|14|TRBJ2-1
CSITIAGAYNEQFF
>TRBV7-2|12|TRBJ2-7
CASNLDSPEQYF
>TRBV29-1|15|TRBJ1-4
CSVIYRGQGHEKLFF
>TRBV20-1|14|TRBJ2-5
CSARLAGVLETQYF
>TRBV29-1|16|TRBJ1-2
CSVAGRDRGLFDGYTF
>TRBV10-3|14|TRBJ1-4
CAISDRPDNEKLFF
>TRBV6-5|13|TRBJ2-1
CASRTRRGLEQFF
>TRBV18|12|TRBJ2-5
CASNQGQETQYF
>TRBV9|17|TRBJ2-2
CASSGIRDRVGTGELFF
>TRBV11-2|12|TRBJ1-1
CASSWEGSKAFF
>TRBV30|14|TRBJ1-2
CAWSPNVLNYGYTF
>TRBV29-1|13|TRBJ2-1
CSERQVAYNEQFF
>TRBV29-1|19|TRBJ2-1
CSARLGTSGGPNSYNEQFF